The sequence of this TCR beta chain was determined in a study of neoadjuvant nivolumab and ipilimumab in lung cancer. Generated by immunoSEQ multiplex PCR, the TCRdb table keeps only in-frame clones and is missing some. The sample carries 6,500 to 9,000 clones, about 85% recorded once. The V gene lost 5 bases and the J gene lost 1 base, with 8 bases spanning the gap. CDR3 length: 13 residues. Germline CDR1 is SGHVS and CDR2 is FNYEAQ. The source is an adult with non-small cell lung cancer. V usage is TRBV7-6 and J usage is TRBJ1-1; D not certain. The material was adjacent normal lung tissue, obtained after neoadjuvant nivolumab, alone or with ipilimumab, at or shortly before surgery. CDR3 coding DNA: TGTGCCAGCAGCCCGCGACAGAACACTGAAGCTTTCTTT. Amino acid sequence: CASSPRQNTEAFF.